This paragraph reports one TCR beta chain. This record comes from a study of blood T cell repertoires in COVID-19. Study at large: Samples came from the United States, Italy and Spain, spanning acute and convalescent COVID-19. The cDNA or gDNA used as material had been derived from T cells, B-cell-depleted T cells, or PBMCs.

The CDR3 runs 12 residues. CDR1 is SEHNR and CDR2 is FQNEAQ in the germline V gene (reference sequence). Trimming left V 2 bases short and J 10 bases short, with 9 bases between. As processed by the authors: Amplifying reference gene primers gave estimates of nucleated cell counts. The table came from immunoSEQ multiplex PCR; TCRdb's copy has only in-frame clones and leaves some out. V and J calls and clone size follow that table, whereas D and trimming were derived from the DNA. The sample yields roughly 230,000 clones, roughly 89% seen once. The chain employs TRBV7-9 and TRBJ2-1; maybe TRBD2 (5 bases). What was sequenced was peripheral blood. The receptor was derived from a woman aged 40-49 years who had recovered from COVID-19. The CDR3 DNA reads as TGTGCCAGCAGCTTAACGACTACCGAGCAGTTCTTC. This translates into CASSLTTTEQFF.